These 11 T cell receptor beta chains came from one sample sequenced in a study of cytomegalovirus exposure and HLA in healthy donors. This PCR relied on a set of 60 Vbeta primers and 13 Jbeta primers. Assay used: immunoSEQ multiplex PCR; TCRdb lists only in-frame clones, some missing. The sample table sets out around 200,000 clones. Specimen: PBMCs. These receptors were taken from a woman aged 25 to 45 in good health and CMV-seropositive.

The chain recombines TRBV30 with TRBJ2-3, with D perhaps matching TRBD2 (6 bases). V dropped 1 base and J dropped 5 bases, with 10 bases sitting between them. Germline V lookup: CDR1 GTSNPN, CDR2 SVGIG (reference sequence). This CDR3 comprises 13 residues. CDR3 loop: CAWSGSGLDTQYF. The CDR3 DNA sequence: TGTGCCTGGAGTGGCAGCGGGCTAGATACGCAGTATTTT.

The CDR3 protein is CASSLRQLYQPQHF. The CDR3 coding sequence is TGTGCCAGCAGTTTGAGACAGCTCTATCAGCCCCAGCATTTT. The gene calls are TRBV28 and TRBJ1-5; perhaps TRBD1 as D (5 bases). Germline V gene lookup returns CDR1 MDHEN and CDR2 SYDVKM. The CDR3 is 14 residues long. Trimming pared 3 bases from V and 5 bases from J, leaving 11 bases between.

The CDR3 is CASSPGQGARQPQHF. CDR3 nucleotide sequence: TGTGCCAGCTCACCAGGACAGGGGGCAAGGCAGCCCCAGCATTTT. J is TRBJ1-5 and V is TRBV18; 11 bases map to TRBD1. The trim removed 2 bases at V and 7 bases at J, leaving 4 bases unmatched. This CDR3 has 15 residues. The germline CDR1 and CDR2 sequences are KGHSH and LQKENI.

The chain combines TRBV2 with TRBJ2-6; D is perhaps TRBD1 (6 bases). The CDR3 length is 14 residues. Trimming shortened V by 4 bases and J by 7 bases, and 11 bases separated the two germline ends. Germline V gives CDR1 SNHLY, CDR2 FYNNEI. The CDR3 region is CASSGQVGANVLTF. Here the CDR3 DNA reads TGTGCCAGCAGTGGACAGGTAGGAGCCAACGTCCTGACTTTC.

Written as DNA, the CDR3 is TGCAGCGTTGAGTGGCGGGAGGGCCGTGGGACAGATACGCAGTATTTT. Translating gives CSVEWREGRGTDTQYF. This chain uses TRBV29-1 with TRBJ2-3; TRBD2 aligns across 9 bases. From germline, CDR1 is SQVTM and CDR2 ANQGSEA. This CDR3 comprises 16 residues. V shed 3 bases, J shed 3 bases, and the junction held 10 bases outside the gene matches.

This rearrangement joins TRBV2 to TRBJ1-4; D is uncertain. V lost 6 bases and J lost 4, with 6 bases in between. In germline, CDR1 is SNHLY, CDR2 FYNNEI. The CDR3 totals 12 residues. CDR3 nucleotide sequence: TGTGCCAGCAGGGCGGATAATGAAAAACTGTTTTTT. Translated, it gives CASRADNEKLFF.

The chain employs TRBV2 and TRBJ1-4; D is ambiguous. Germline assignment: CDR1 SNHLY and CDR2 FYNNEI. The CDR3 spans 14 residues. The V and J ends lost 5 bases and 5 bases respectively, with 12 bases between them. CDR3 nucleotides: TGTGCCAGCAGTCCCCGGGGATTAAATGAAAAACTGTTTTTT. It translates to CASSPRGLNEKLFF.

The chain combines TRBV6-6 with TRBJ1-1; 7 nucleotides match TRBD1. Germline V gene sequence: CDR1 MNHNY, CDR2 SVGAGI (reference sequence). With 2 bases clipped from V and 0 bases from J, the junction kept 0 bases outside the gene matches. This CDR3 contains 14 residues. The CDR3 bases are TGTGCCAGCAGTTACACAGGGGTGAACACTGAAGCTTTCTTT. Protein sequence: CASSYTGVNTEAFF.

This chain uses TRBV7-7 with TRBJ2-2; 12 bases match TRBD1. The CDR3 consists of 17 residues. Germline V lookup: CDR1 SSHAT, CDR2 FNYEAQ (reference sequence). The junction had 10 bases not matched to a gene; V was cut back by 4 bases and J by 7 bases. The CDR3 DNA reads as TGTGCCAGCAGCTCCTCTCCGGGACAGGGGGCTTTCGGGGAGCTGTTTTTT. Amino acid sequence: CASSSSPGQGAFGELFF.

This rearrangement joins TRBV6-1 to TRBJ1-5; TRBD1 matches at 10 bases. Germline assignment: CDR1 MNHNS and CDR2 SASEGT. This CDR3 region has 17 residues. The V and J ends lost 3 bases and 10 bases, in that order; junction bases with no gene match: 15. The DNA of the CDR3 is TGTGCCAGCAGTGACATCATTGACAGGGGGCCCTCTTCCCCCCAGCATTTT. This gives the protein CASSDIIDRGPSSPQHF.

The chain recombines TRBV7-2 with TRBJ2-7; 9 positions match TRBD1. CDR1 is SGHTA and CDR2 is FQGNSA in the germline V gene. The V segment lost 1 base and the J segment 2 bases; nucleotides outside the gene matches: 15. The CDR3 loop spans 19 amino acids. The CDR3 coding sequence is TGTGCCAGCAGCTTAGTACTGTCCCCGGGGACAGGGCGTCCCTACGAGCAGTACTTC. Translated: CASSLVLSPGTGRPYEQYF.